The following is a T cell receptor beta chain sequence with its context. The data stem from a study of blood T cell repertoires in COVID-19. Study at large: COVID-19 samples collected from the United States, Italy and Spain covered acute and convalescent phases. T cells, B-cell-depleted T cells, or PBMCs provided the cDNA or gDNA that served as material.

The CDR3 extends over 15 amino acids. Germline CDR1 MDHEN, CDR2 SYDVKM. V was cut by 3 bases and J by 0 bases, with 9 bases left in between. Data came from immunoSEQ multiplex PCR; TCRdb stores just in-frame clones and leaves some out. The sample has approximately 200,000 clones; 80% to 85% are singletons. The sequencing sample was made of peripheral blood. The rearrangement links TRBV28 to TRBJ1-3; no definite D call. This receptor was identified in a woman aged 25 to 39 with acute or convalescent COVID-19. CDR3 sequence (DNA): TGTGCCAGCAGTTTGGGCAAAATCTCTGGAAACACCATATATTTT. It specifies CASSLGKISGNTIYF.